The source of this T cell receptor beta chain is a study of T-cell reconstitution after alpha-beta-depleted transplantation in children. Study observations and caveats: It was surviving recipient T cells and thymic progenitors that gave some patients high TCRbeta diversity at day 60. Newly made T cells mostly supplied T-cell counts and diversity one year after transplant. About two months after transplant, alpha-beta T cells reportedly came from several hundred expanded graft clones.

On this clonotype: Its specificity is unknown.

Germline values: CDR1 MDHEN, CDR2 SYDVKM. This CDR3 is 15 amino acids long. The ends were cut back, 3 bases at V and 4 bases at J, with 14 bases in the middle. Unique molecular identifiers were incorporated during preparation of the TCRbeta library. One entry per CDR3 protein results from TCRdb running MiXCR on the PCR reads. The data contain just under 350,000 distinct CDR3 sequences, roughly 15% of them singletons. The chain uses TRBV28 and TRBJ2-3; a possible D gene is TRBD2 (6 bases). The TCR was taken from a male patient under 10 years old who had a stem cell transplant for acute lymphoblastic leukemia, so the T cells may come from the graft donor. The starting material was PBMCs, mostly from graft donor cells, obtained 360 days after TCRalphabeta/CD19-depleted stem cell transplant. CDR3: CASSFALTGADTQYF. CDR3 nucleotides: TGTGCCAGCAGTTTCGCCCTGACGGGGGCAGATACGCAGTATTTT.